A selection of T cell receptor beta chains follows, all from one sample in a study of CD8+ T cells in alopecia areata. This table comes from immunoSEQ multiplex PCR, and its TCRdb copy is limited to in-frame clones, with some not included. This repertoire shows some 170,000 clones, approximately 59% found once; its top ten account for approximately 16%. The sequenced sample was CD4+ T cells sorted from blood, obtained at approximately week 55, from a patient treated with tofacitinib. These TCRs come from a human donor with alopecia areata. The CDR3 runs from the conserved cysteine through the conserved F or W. Fields, in order: V gene, J gene, clone size, CDR3 protein. The size of a clone is reported for some rows only, either as once, few or many, or as a class for expanded clones.

TRBV5-1	TRBJ2-5	NA	CASSLQHREKETQYF
TRBV10-3	TRBJ1-5	few	CAISEGEEGNQPQHF
TRBV9	TRBJ1-2	NA	CASSVAPRANYGYTF
TRBV29-1	TRBJ1-1	few	CSVGRQANTEAFF
TRBV20-1	TRBJ2-3	NA	CSAPLGTQYF
TRBV6-5	TRBJ2-5	NA	CASSRRDSQETQYF
TRBV5-1	TRBJ1-6	NA	CASSLETGIGDSPLHF
TRBV7-9	TRBJ1-1	NA	CASSLFSRGGTEAFF
TRBV4-1	TRBJ2-5	once	CASSQDKEVSQETQYF
TRBV9	TRBJ2-2	NA	CASSARTSVAGELFF
TRBV4-1	TRBJ1-5	few	CASSQVEGRNQPQHF
TRBV29-1	TRBJ2-1	NA	CSVDLGASNEQFF
TRBV2	TRBJ2-7	once	CASSADTLHSSYEQYF
TRBV30	TRBJ1-4	NA	CAWSVEHFNEKLFF
TRBV5-1	TRBJ2-1	NA	CASQRDSSYNEQFF
TRBV7-2	TRBJ2-6	NA	CASSFPGRHSGANVLTF
TRBV30	TRBJ1-1	NA	CAWSVRSGSGWNTEAFF
TRBV7-9	NA	NA	CASSRTHTSSYEQYF
TRBV7-9	TRBJ1-4	NA	CASSLEGTVSANEKLFF
TRBV11-3	TRBJ1-1	few	CASSARGTEAFF
TRBV7-8	TRBJ2-7	NA	CASSLGQGVYEQYF
TRBV6-5	TRBJ1-1	NA	CASSFGSNTEAFF
TRBV30	TRBJ1-2	NA	CAWTLPRVLRMSYTF